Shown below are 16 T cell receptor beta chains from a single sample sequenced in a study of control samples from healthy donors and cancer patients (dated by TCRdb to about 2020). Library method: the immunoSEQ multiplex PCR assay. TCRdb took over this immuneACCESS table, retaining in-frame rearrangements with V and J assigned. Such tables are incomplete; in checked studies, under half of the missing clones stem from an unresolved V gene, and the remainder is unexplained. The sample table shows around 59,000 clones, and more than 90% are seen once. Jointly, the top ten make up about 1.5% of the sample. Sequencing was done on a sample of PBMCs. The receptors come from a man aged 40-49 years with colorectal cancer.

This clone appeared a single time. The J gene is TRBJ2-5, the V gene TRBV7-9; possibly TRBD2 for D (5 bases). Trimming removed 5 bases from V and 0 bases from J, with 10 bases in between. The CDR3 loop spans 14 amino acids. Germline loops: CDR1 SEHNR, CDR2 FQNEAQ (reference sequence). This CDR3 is CASSTGVHQETQYF. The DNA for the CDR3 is TGTGCCAGCAGCACCGGGGTCCACCAAGAGACCCAGTACTTC.

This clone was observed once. The CDR3 loop is CASNVAGDINEQYF. CDR3 nucleotides: TGTGCCAGCAATGTTGCGGGGGACATAAACGAGCAGTACTTC. The chain combines TRBV2 with TRBJ2-7; maybe TRBD2 (7 bases). Germline V CDR1 and CDR2: SNHLY, FYNNEI. This CDR3 is 14 amino acids long. Trimming shortened V by 7 bases and J by 5 bases, and 18 bases separated the two germline ends.

This CDR3 reads CASSLQNSPLHF. CDR3 DNA: TGTGCCAGCAGTTTACAGAATTCACCCCTCCACTTT. V and J are TRBV12-3 or TRBV12-4 and TRBJ1-6; no clear D gene. The CDR3 has 12 residues. The V end lost 2 bases, the J end lost 7 bases, and 3 bases lay between the germline ends.

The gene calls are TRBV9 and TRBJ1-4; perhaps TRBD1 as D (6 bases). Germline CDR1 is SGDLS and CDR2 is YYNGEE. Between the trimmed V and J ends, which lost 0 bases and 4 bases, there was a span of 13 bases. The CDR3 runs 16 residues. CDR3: CASSVVPTGSNEKLFF. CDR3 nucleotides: TGTGCCAGCAGCGTAGTCCCAACAGGGAGTAATGAAAAACTGTTTTTT.

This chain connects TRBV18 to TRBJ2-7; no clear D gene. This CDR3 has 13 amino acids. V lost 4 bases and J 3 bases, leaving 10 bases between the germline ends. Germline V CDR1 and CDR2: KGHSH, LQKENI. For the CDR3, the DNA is TGTGCCAGCTCACTCGGATCAGGCTACGAGCAGTACTTC. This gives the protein CASSLGSGYEQYF.

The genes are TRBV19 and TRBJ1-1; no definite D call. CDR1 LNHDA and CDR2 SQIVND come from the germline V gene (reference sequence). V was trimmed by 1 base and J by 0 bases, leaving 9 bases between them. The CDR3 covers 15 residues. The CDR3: CASSIGRRLNTEAFF. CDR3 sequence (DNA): TGTGCCAGTAGTATAGGAAGACGGTTGAACACTGAAGCTTTCTTT.

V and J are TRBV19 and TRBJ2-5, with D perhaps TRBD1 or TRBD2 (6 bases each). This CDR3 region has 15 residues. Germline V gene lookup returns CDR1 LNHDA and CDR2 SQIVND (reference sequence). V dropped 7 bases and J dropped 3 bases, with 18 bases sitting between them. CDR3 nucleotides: TGTGCCAGTACCGAGGGGGGACCCGGGAAAGAGACCCAGTACTTC. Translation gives CASTEGGPGKETQYF.

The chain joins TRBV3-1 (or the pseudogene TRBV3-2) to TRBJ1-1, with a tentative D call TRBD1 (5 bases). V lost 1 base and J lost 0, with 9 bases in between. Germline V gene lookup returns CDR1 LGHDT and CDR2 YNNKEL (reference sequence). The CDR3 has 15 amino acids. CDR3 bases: TGTGCCAGCAGCCAAGGACAGAGTCTGAACACTGAAGCTTTCTTT. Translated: CASSQGQSLNTEAFF.

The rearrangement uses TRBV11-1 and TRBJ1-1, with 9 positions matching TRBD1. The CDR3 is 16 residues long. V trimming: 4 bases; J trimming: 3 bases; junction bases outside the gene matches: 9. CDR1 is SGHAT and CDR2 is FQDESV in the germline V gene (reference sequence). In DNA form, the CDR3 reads TGTGCCAGCAGCTCGGGCCGTGGGACAGGGCACACTGAAGCTTTCTTT. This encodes CASSSGRGTGHTEAFF. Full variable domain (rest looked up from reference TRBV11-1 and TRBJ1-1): EAEVAQSPRYKITEKSQAVAFWCDPISGHATLYWYRQILGQGPELLVQFQDESVVDDSQLPKDRFSAERLKGVDSTLKIQPAELGDSAMYLCASSSGRGTGHTEAFFGQGTRLTVV.

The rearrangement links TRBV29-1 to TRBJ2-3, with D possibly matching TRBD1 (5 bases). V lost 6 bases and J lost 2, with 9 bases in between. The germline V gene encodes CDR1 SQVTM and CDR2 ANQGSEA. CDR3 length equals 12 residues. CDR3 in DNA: TGCAGCGTGACGACAGACACAGATACGCAGTATTTT. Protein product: CSVTTDTDTQYF.

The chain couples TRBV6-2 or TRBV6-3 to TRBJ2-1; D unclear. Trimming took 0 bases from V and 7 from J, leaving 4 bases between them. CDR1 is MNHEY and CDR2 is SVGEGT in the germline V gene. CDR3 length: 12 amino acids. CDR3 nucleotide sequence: TGTGCCAGCAGTTACTCGATGAATGAGCAGTTCTTC. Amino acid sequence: CASSYSMNEQFF.

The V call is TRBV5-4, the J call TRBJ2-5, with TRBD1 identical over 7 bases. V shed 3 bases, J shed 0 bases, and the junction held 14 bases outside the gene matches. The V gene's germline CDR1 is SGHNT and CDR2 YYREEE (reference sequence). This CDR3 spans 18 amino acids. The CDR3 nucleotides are TGTGCCAGCAGCTCACGCCTCCCGGGACAGCCGTACCAAGAGACCCAGTACTTC. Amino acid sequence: CASSSRLPGQPYQETQYF.

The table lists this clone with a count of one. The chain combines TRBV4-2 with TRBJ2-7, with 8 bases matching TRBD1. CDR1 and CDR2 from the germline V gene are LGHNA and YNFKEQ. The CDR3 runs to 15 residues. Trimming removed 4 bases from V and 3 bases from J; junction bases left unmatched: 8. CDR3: CASSPRTGYYYEQYF. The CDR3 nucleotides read TGTGCCAGCAGCCCAAGGACAGGGTACTACTACGAGCAGTACTTC.

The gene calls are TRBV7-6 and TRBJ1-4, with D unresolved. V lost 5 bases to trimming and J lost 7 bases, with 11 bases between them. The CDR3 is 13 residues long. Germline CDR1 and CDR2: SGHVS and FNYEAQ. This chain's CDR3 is CASSPGWGEKLFF. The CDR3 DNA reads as TGTGCCAGCAGCCCCGGATGGGGTGAAAAACTGTTTTTT.

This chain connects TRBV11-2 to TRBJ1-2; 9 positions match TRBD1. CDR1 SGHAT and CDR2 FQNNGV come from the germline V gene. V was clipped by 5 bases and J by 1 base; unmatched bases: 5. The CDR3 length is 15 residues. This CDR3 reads CASSADRGHNYGYTF. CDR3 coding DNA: TGTGCCAGCAGCGCGGACAGGGGCCATAACTATGGCTACACCTTC.

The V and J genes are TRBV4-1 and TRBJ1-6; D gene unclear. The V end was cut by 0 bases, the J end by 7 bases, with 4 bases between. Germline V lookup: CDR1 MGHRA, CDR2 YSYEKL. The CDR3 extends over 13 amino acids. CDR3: CASSQDGNSPLHF. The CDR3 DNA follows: TGCGCCAGCAGCCAAGACGGGAATTCACCCCTCCACTTT.